This is a list of T cell receptor beta chains from one sample in a study of CD8+ T cells in alopecia areata. Produced via immunoSEQ multiplex PCR; TCRdb's table is partial and in-frame only. Seen here are 150,000 to 250,000 clones, more than 55% observed once, and the top ten hold 3% to 4%. The sample here was CD4+ T cells sorted from blood, taken at week 4, from a patient treated with tofacitinib. The origin of the receptors is a human donor with alopecia areata. The CDR3 runs from the conserved cysteine through the conserved F or W. The D gene is left open where the match is weak. Clone size is not always given. Where it is, it says once, few, many or a class for expanded clones.

D gene,clone size,V gene,J gene,CDR3 DNA,CDR3 protein
.,.,TRBV28,TRBJ2-3,TGTGCCAGCAGCGGACACAACACAGATACGCAGTATTTT,CASSGHNTDTQYF
TRBD1,.,TRBV10-3,TRBJ1-2,TGTGCCATCAGAACAGGACAGGGGGCTAATGGCTACACCTTC,CAIRTGQGANGYTF
TRBD1,once,TRBV5-1,TRBJ2-7,TGCGCCAGCAGCCTGGGCCGGGACAGGCTATACTTC,CASSLGRDRLYF
TRBD1,.,TRBV4-3,TRBJ2-5,TGCGCCAGCAGCCAAGATAGGGGGACAGGGACCCAAGAGACCCAGTACTTC,CASSQDRGTGTQETQYF
.,.,TRBV30,TRBJ2-7,TGTGCCTGGAGCGCCCTTGGACTGCCTCACTACGAGCAGTACTTC,CAWSALGLPHYEQYF
.,many,TRBV7-9,TRBJ1-4,TGTGCCAGCAGCTTAGTCAGCCTTAATGAAAAACTGTTTTTT,CASSLVSLNEKLFF
TRBD2,.,TRBV30,TRBJ2-3,TGTGCCTGGAGTGAGGAACTAGCGGGGGGCAACACAGATACGCAGTATTTT,CAWSEELAGGNTDTQYF
.,.,TRBV10-3,TRBJ1-5,TGTGCCATCAGTGAGAGAGGGCAGGGCAATCAGCCCCAGCATTTT,CAISERGQGNQPQHF
TRBD1,.,TRBV4-3,TRBJ2-1,TGCGCCAGCAGCCCAGGCATGGCACAGGGGTACTCCTACAATGAGCAGTTCTTC,CASSPGMAQGYSYNEQFF
.,few,TRBV2,TRBJ1-4,TGTGCCAGCAGTGAATATCAAGGACCCCTCGAAAAACTGTTTTTT,CASSEYQGPLEKLFF
.,few,TRBV4-1,TRBJ2-5,TGCGCCAGCAGCCAAGAGCGCAGGGACCAAGAGACCCAGTACTTC,CASSQERRDQETQYF
.,.,TRBV7-3,TRBJ2-3,TGTGCCAGCAGCTTGATGGTGGGGAGCGCAGATACGCAGTATTTT,CASSLMVGSADTQYF
.,few,TRBV30,TRBJ1-6,TGTGCCTGGAGCGCTACCTATAATTCACCCCTCCACTTT,CAWSATYNSPLHF
TRBD2,.,TRBV7-2,TRBJ2-7,TGTGCCAGCAGCACACGGACTAGCTACGAGCAGTACTTC,CASSTRTSYEQYF
.,once,TRBV5-1,TRBJ2-3,TGCGCCAGCAGCTTGATGGGGGCCGTAGGCGATACGCAGTATTTT,CASSLMGAVGDTQYF
.,.,TRBV7-8,TRBJ1-4,TGTGCCAGCAGGGCCATGGGGATGGCGAATGAAAAACTGTTTTTT,CASRAMGMANEKLFF
.,.,TRBV5-6,TRBJ2-7,TGTGCCAGCAGCATCCATGCTCCAGCCTACGAGCAGTACTTC,CASSIHAPAYEQYF
.,.,TRBV18,TRBJ1-6,TGTGCCAGCTCACCAGGGACCAAGTCACCCCTCCACTTT,CASSPGTKSPLHF
TRBD2,.,TRBV29-1,TRBJ2-1,TGCAGCGTTGGAGCGGGGGATGAGCAGTTCTTC,CSVGAGDEQFF
.,few,TRBV6-5,TRBJ2-5,TGTGCCAGCAGTTACTCGTCCCCTGAGACCCAGTACTTC,CASSYSSPETQYF
TRBD1,.,TRBV6-5,TRBJ1-6,TGTGCCAGCAGTACAGGGGCCTATAATTCACCCCTCCACTTT,CASSTGAYNSPLHF
TRBD1,.,TRBV27,TRBJ2-7,TGTGCCAGCAGTTCTGCATTCCCTCAAGGGACAGGGGTCCGGCGCGAGCAGTACTTC,CASSSAFPQGTGVRREQYF